This TCR beta chain is drawn from a study of T cell repertoires in cytomegalovirus infection. The overall study: Public TCR beta signatures were indicative of both CMV infection and a matching HLA type.

Each CDR3 protein is one row after TCRdb ran MiXCR on the reads. The sample records under 200,000 distinct CDR3 sequences, roughly 20% being singletons. The study's findings and limits: What dominated the ex vivo response were HLA-C-restricted CMV-specific TCR beta clonotypes. People with CMV and the relevant HLA were identified by cumulative public TCR beta family frequency.

This clonotype was detected ten times or more. Its antigen is not identified. From germline, CDR1 is SGHRS and CDR2 YFSETQ. The CDR3 is 15 residues long. Unmatched junction bases numbered 11, after V lost 4 bases and J lost 7 bases. The TCR was taken from a human donor in good health (CMV status not recorded). Some clones in this sample may be carry-over from other donors' samples. The chain uses TRBV5-1 and TRBJ1-1, with TRBD1 identical over 9 bases. The sequencing here drew on CD8+ T cells from cultured PBMCs, taken from culture after CMV antigen stimulation. Here the CDR3 reads CASSRGQGKVIEAFF. The CDR3 nucleotides are TGCGCCAGCAGCCGGGGACAGGGCAAGGTAATTGAAGCTTTCTTT.